This TCR beta chain is drawn from a study of pediatric ulcerative colitis. Study-level results: Blood samples from a couple of patients yielded substantially fewer templates and were excluded from blood-rectal overlap analysis. Compared with controls, ulcerative colitis showed greater blood-rectum clone sharing. Two rectal clonotypes were found only in ulcerative colitis patients, all of them.

V dropped 3 bases and J dropped 5; count of bases not matched to a gene: 10. CDR3 length equals 17 residues. From germline, CDR1 is LNHDA and CDR2 SQIVND (reference sequence). Some clones are missing from TCRdb's copy, which holds only in-frame ones; the method was immunoSEQ multiplex PCR. Of 15,000 to 20,000 clones in the sample, 80% were seen once. This clone was recorded a few times. Antigen specificity is unknown. During colonoscopy, one to two rectal pinch biopsies were collected. The chain uses TRBV19 and TRBJ2-2, with 9 bases fitting TRBD2. Source material: gut tissue. The clonotype originates from a boy aged 5-17 years who was a control in a study of pediatric ulcerative colitis. CDR3 in amino acids: CASSIAASLAGTGELFF. The DNA of the CDR3 is TGTGCCAGTAGTATCGCCGCCAGCCTAGCGGGAACCGGGGAGCTGTTTTTT.